The 29 T cell receptor beta chains in this list originate from one sample, sequenced in a study of identical twins. From the 5' RACE reads, TCRdb called clonotypes with MiXCR, one entry per CDR3 protein. The profile shows 1.5 million or so distinct CDR3 sequences, roughly a third of them singletons. The specimen sequenced was cord blood. These receptors all come from a newborn girl in good health.

This clonotype showed up just a few times. This chain uses TRBV11-2 with TRBJ2-7; weak D call: TRBD2 (7 bases). Germline CDR1 is SGHAT and CDR2 is FQNNGV. The CDR3 contains 15 residues. V lost 9 bases and J lost 0, with 18 bases in between. The chain's CDR3 is CASWDIRTSSYEQYF. The CDR3 DNA is TGTGCCAGTTGGGACATAAGGACTAGCTCCTACGAGCAGTACTTC. Together with reference TRBV11-2 and TRBJ2-7, the CDR3 gives the full variable domain: EAGVAQSPRYKIIEKRQSVAFWCNPISGHATLYWYQQILGQGPKLLIQFQNNGVVDDSQLPKDRFSAERLKGVDSTLKIQPAKLEDSAVYLCASWDIRTSSYEQYFGPGTRLTVT.

This clonotype has only one observation. This chain joins TRBV12-3 or TRBV12-4 and TRBJ2-2; 7 bases are a match to TRBD2. With V trimmed by 6 bases and J by 6 bases, 7 bases remained unmatched. The CDR3 runs to 14 residues. The CDR3 sequence is CASRTAGRSGELFF. Here the CDR3 DNA reads TGTGCCAGCAGAACAGCGGGAAGGTCCGGGGAGCTGTTTTTT.

The rearrangement uses TRBV7-9 and TRBJ2-3; TRBD2 matches at 10 bases. This CDR3 has 16 residues. J lost 3 bases, V lost 5 bases, and 8 bases had no gene match. Looked up from germline, CDR1 is SEHNR and CDR2 is FQNEAQ (reference sequence). The CDR3 region has the DNA TGTGCCAGCAGCCCCCGAGCGGGAGGGCTGACAGATACGCAGTATTTT. Translation: CASSPRAGGLTDTQYF.

This clonotype has just a few counts. The chain couples TRBV20-1 to TRBJ1-5, with a possible D match to TRBD1 (6 bases). The CDR3 totals 13 residues. CDR1 is DFQATT, CDR2 SNEGSKA, per germline (reference sequence). V was cut by 3 bases and J by 1 base, with 7 bases left in between. The CDR3 DNA follows: TGCAGTGCTAGTGGGACAAGCAATCAGCCCCAGCATTTT. This gives the protein CSASGTSNQPQHF.

With regard to this clonotype: A much larger clone sits a single nucleotide away, making a read error possible. This chain connects TRBV12-3 or TRBV12-4 to TRBJ1-2; D may be TRBD1 (6 bases). CDR3 length equals 15 residues. In DNA form, the CDR3 reads TGTGCCAGCAGTTTTCGGGGGCGTACTAACTATGGCTGCACCTTC. Residues: CASSFRGRTNYGCTF.

This clonotype was counted a few times. The chain combines TRBV20-1 with TRBJ2-7; D is possibly TRBD1 (5 bases). The CDR3 is 13 amino acids. With 1 base removed from V and 7 bases from J, the gap between germline ends came to 14 bases. The germline CDR1 and CDR2 sequences are DFQATT and SNEGSKA (reference sequence). The CDR3 protein is CSARGPRGNEQYF. The CDR3 DNA follows: TGCAGTGCTAGAGGCCCTAGGGGCAATGAGCAGTACTTC.

The V gene is TRBV6-2 or TRBV6-3, the J gene TRBJ2-1; 14 nucleotides line up with TRBD2. In germline, CDR1 is MNHEY, CDR2 SVGEGT. The trim removed 7 bases at V and 10 bases at J, leaving 9 bases unmatched. CDR3 length: 15 amino acids. CDR3 nucleotides: TGTGCCAGCACCAGACTAGCGGGGGGGCGAGTGGAGCAGTTCTTC. Residues: CASTRLAGGRVEQFF.

The chain uses TRBV3-1 and TRBJ2-7; unclear D gene. The CDR3 runs to 15 residues. V was cut by 1 base and J by 3 bases, with 13 bases left in between. Per the germline V gene, CDR1 is LGHDT and CDR2 is YNNKEL (reference sequence). The CDR3 spells CASSQVGPRRYEQYF. The CDR3 DNA is TGTGCCAGCAGCCAAGTAGGCCCTAGACGCTACGAGCAGTACTTC.

This clonotype was detected only a few times. This chain links TRBV18 with TRBJ2-5, with a weak D call TRBD2 (6 bases). Trimming removed 1 base at V and 1 base at J, with 10 bases between. This CDR3 is 15 amino acids long. Germline lookup yields CDR1 KGHSH and CDR2 LQKENI. CDR3 protein: CASSPQTSFQETQYF. The CDR3 region has the DNA TGTGCCAGCTCACCACAAACTAGCTTCCAAGAGACCCAGTACTTC. Using reference TRBV18 and TRBJ2-5 for the parts outside the CDR3, the full variable domain is NAGVMQNPRHLVRRRGQEARLRCSPMKGHSHVYWYRQLPEEGLKFMVYLQKENIIDESGMPKERFSAEFPKEGPSILRIQQVVRGDSAAYFCASSPQTSFQETQYFGPGTRLLVL.

There are many counts of this clonotype. This rearrangement joins TRBV5-1 to TRBJ2-3; D is uncertain. The germline gives CDR1 SGHRS, CDR2 YFSETQ. The CDR3 has 15 amino acids. V was pared by 4 bases and J by 2 bases, with 14 bases between. CDR3 region: CASSPPDVVTDTQYF. CDR3 sequence (DNA): TGCGCCAGCAGCCCTCCAGACGTAGTCACAGATACGCAGTATTTT.

This clonotype was detected only a few times. J is TRBJ2-7 and V is TRBV2; TRBD1 matches 9 bases. V shed 1 base and J 3 bases; nucleotides not matched to a gene: 1. Germline values: CDR1 SNHLY, CDR2 FYNNEI. The length of the CDR3 is 14 residues. CDR3 sequence: CASSEDRGRYEQYF. As DNA, the CDR3 is TGTGCCAGCAGTGAAGACAGGGGGCGCTACGAGCAGTACTTC.

A remark on this clonotype: One junction end disagrees with the germline gene, perhaps due to a read error. The rearrangement joins TRBV7-2 to TRBJ2-1, with D perhaps TRBD2 (7 bases). Germline assignment: CDR1 SGHTA and CDR2 FQGNSA. This CDR3 is 15 amino acids long. This CDR3 reads CVSSLGGASYNEQFF. In DNA, the CDR3 is TGTGTCAGCAGCTTAGGGGGGGCCTCCTACAATGAGCAGTTCTTC.

This clonotype was counted once. A much larger clonotype is one base distant, so this may be a read error. This sequence joins TRBV27 and TRBJ1-4; D ambiguous. In germline, CDR1 is MNHEY, CDR2 SMNVEV (reference sequence). The CDR3 extends over 17 amino acids. The CDR3 is CASSTRHQRLTNEKPFF. DNA of the CDR3: TGTGCCAGCAGTACAAGACACCAAAGGCTAACTAATGAAAAACCGTTTTTT.

This chain joins TRBV5-1 and TRBJ1-4, with TRBD1 identical over 9 bases. This CDR3 spans 14 amino acids. Looked up from germline, CDR1 is SGHRS and CDR2 is YFSETQ. Unmatched junction bases numbered 1, after V lost 0 bases and J lost 7 bases. Here the CDR3 DNA reads TGCGCCAGCAGCTTGGAGGGACAGGGTGAAAAACTGTTTTTT. Its translation is CASSLEGQGEKLFF.

This clonotype appeared a few times. V usage is TRBV10-3 and J usage is TRBJ2-3, with D unclear. From germline, CDR1 is ENHRY and CDR2 SYGVKD. This CDR3 spans 15 amino acids. V lost 2 bases and J lost 0, with 9 bases in between. CDR3 DNA: TGTGCCATCAGTGAGAACGGGCCTAGCACAGATACGCAGTATTTT. Amino acids: CAISENGPSTDTQYF.

This clonotype has more than one count but fewer than ten. The genes are TRBV28 and TRBJ2-1; TRBD2 matches at 12 bases. The CDR3 loop spans 20 amino acids. Germline loops: CDR1 MDHEN, CDR2 SYDVKM. Unmatched junction bases numbered 17, after V lost 3 bases and J lost 5 bases. The CDR3 bases are TGTGCCAGCAGTTTCCCCGACAGGGTACTAGCGGGAGGTAACCACAATGAGCAGTTCTTC. It codes for CASSFPDRVLAGGNHNEQFF.

The genes are TRBV15 and TRBJ2-1; the D is unclear. V was trimmed by 2 bases and J by 7 bases, leaving 9 bases between them. This CDR3 has 13 amino acids. Germline V gene lookup returns CDR1 LNHNV and CDR2 YYDKDF (reference sequence). The CDR3 protein is CATSRLNQNEQFF. The CDR3 nucleotides are TGTGCCACCAGCAGACTCAACCAAAATGAGCAGTTCTTC.

This clonotype has more than one count but fewer than ten. The chain combines TRBV28 with TRBJ2-7; 8 positions agree with TRBD1. Germline V gives CDR1 MDHEN, CDR2 SYDVKM. J lost 10 bases, V lost 5 bases, and 13 bases had no gene match. CDR3 length equals 14 residues. The CDR3 here is CASSIQGVPMSQYF. In nucleotides, the CDR3 is TGTGCCAGCAGTATACAGGGGGTGCCAATGTCCCAGTACTTC.

This clonotype appeared once. V usage is TRBV7-2 and J usage is TRBJ2-1, with 8 positions matching TRBD2. This CDR3 spans 15 amino acids. Germline values: CDR1 SGHTA, CDR2 FQGNSA. V was clipped by 5 bases and J by 6 bases; unmatched bases: 9. The CDR3, as DNA: TGTGCCAGCAGCCTCGGGGGGGGGCGGAGCAATGAGCAGTTCTTC. Translated, it gives CASSLGGGRSNEQFF.

This clonotype was seen many times. This rearrangement joins TRBV7-9 to TRBJ1-2, with D possibly TRBD1 on 5 matching bases. This CDR3 is built from 14 residues. Germline V gene lookup returns CDR1 SEHNR and CDR2 FQNEAQ (reference sequence). Trimming removed 5 bases from V and 5 bases from J, with 15 bases in between. DNA for the CDR3: TGTGCCAGCAGCCTGGACAAGGCCTTTTATGGCTACACCTTC. It is translated as CASSLDKAFYGYTF.

This clonotype was picked up one time. This CDR3 is CASSPSLSLAGDQYF. CDR3 DNA: TGTGCCAGTAGTCCCTCTTTATCGCTAGCGGGGGACCAGTACTTC. The J gene is TRBJ2-7, the V gene TRBV19, with 10 positions matching TRBD2. V dropped 5 bases and J dropped 10; count of bases not matched to a gene: 14. Germline CDR1 is LNHDA and CDR2 is SQIVND (reference sequence). This CDR3 has 15 amino acids.

The genes are TRBV12-5 and TRBJ2-7, with 10 bases identical to TRBD2. V shed 6 bases and J 7 bases; nucleotides not matched to a gene: 9. The CDR3 length is 14 residues. Germline assignment: CDR1 LGHNT and CDR2 FRNRAP. As DNA, the CDR3 is TGTGCTAGTGGCAACGGACTAGCGGACAATGAGCAGTACTTC. Its translation: CASGNGLADNEQYF. The full variable domain, rest sourced from reference TRBV12-5 and TRBJ2-7, is DARVTQTPRHKVTEMGQEVTMRCQPILGHNTVFWYRQTMMQGLELLAYFRNRAPLDDSGMPKDRFSAEMPDATLATLKIQPSEPRDSAVYFCASGNGLADNEQYFGPGTRLTVT.

With respect to this clonotype: One end of the junction does not line up with germline, which may come from a read error. The chain uses TRBV3-1 and TRBJ2-1; D remains unclear. The length of the CDR3 is 17 residues. The germline V gene has CDR1 LGHDT and CDR2 YNNKEL (reference sequence). The CDR3 spells CARSHRRGLPSYNEQFF. The CDR3 DNA is TGTGCCCGCAGCCACCGTAGAGGCCTCCCTTCCTACAATGAGCAGTTCTTC.

A few counts support this clonotype. The V gene is TRBV28, the J gene TRBJ2-7, with D hard to call. V lost 5 bases, J lost 6 bases, and 5 bases lay in between. CDR3 length: 10 amino acids. Germline CDR1 is MDHEN and CDR2 is SYDVKM. This chain's CDR3 is CASSRSEQYF. CDR3 coding DNA: TGTGCCAGCAGTCGCAGCGAGCAGTACTTC.

This clonotype was detected a few times. The CDR3 DNA is TGTGCCAGCAGTGAATGGTACGGGAGCTCCTACGAGCAGTACTTC. It encodes CASSEWYGSSYEQYF. The chain links TRBV6-1 to TRBJ2-7, with D possibly being TRBD2 (6 bases). From germline, CDR1 is MNHNS and CDR2 SASEGT. This CDR3 region has 15 residues. V gave up 2 bases and J gave up 0 bases, with 11 bases separating them.

This clonotype showed up many times. The rearrangement uses TRBV25-1 and TRBJ2-7, with 10 nucleotides matching TRBD1. The CDR3 is 13 amino acids. The J segment lost 3 bases and the V segment lost 4 bases, leaving 0 bases of the junction unmatched. Germline V gene sequence: CDR1 MGHDK, CDR2 SYGVNS. CDR3 in amino acids: CASSGTGGYEQYF. As DNA, the CDR3 is TGTGCCAGCAGTGGGACAGGGGGCTACGAGCAGTACTTC.

This clonotype has just one count. A much larger clone differs by one base, so this may be a read error. The chain joins TRBV12-3 or TRBV12-4 to TRBJ2-5; a possible D gene is TRBD1 (7 bases). V lost 3 bases, J lost 11 bases, and 22 bases lay in between. This CDR3 region has 15 residues. In nucleotides, the CDR3 is TGTGCCAGCAGTTTCCTGACAGGGAGGTTCAATGAGCAGTACTTC. Residues: CASSFLTGRFNEQYF.

The sample holds a few counts of this clonotype. The genes are TRBV4-2 and TRBJ1-4; no firm D call. Trimming cost V 0 bases and J 2 bases, with 7 bases left between them. CDR1 and CDR2 (germline): LGHNA, YNFKEQ. The CDR3 has 15 amino acids. DNA for the CDR3: TGTGCCAGCAGCCAAGAAGGGAAGACTAATGAAAAACTGTTTTTT. Translating it yields CASSQEGKTNEKLFF.

The V and J genes are TRBV6-6 and TRBJ2-7, with D unresolved. CDR1 and CDR2 (germline): MNHNY, SVGAGI (reference sequence). V was trimmed by 4 bases and J by 3 bases, leaving 16 bases between them. This CDR3 region has 15 residues. The CDR3 bases are TGTGCCAGCAGTTTTGGGCTAGGCACATTCTACGAGCAGTACTTC. It translates to CASSFGLGTFYEQYF.